The 25 T cell receptor beta chains presented below share a single source sample, sequenced in a study of OX40 agonist ivuxolimab in advanced cancers. Clones were sequenced by immunoSEQ multiplex PCR, and TCRdb holds only the in-frame ones, with some missing. Of 58,000 or so clones listed, roughly four fifths were seen once; the top ten hold under 6%. The sequencing used CD4+ or CD8+ T cells sorted from blood, collected in a trial of the OX40 agonist ivuxolimab. The receptors were gathered from an adult with an advanced solid tumor such as melanoma, head and neck, liver or kidney cancer.

A remark on this clone: Mismatch with germline at one junction end may stem from a read error. The V and J genes are TRBV28 and TRBJ1-5; D remains ambiguous. The CDR3 consists of 12 residues. Germline CDR1 is MDHEN and CDR2 is SYDVKM. The CDR3 protein is CASSLLLDGLDF. In DNA form, the CDR3 reads TGTGCCAGCAGTTTGTTGCTCGACGGGTTGGATTTT.

The sample holds a few counts of this clone. The chain employs TRBV2 and TRBJ1-4, with D possibly matching TRBD1 (6 bases). The V gene lost 6 bases and the J gene lost 6 bases, with 11 bases spanning the gap. CDR1 is SNHLY, CDR2 FYNNEI, per germline. The CDR3 is 13 amino acids. The CDR3 is CASRPDRYEKLFF. The CDR3 DNA reads TGTGCCAGCAGACCGGACAGATATGAAAAACTGTTTTTT. Supplemented by reference TRBV2 and TRBJ1-4, the full variable domain reads EPEVTQTPSHQVTQMGQEVILRCVPISNHLYFYWYRQILGQKVEFLVSFYNNEISEKSEIFDDQFSVERPDGSNFTLKIRSTKLEDSAMYFCASRPDRYEKLFFGSGTQLSVL.

The chain employs TRBV6-1 and TRBJ1-4; 8 nucleotides line up with TRBD1. There are 15 residues in the CDR3. The V segment lost 0 bases and the J segment 7 bases; nucleotides outside the gene matches: 4. Per the germline V gene, CDR1 is MNHNS and CDR2 is SASEGT. CDR3 coding DNA: TGTGCCAGCAGTGAAGCCACAGGGGGGAGTGAAAAACTGTTTTTT. It encodes CASSEATGGSEKLFF.

The chain is built from TRBV7-9 and TRBJ1-1; the match to TRBD1 covers 7 bases. V was clipped by 6 bases and J by 0 bases; unmatched bases: 1. There are 13 residues in the CDR3. From germline, CDR1 is SEHNR and CDR2 FQNEAQ (reference sequence). The CDR3 spells CASRGQLNTEAFF. For the CDR3, the DNA is TGTGCCAGCAGGGGACAGCTGAACACTGAAGCTTTCTTT.

This rearrangement joins TRBV7-8 to TRBJ2-5, with no clear D. Matching the DNA end better, TRBJ2-7 makes the J call doubtful. There are 14 residues in the CDR3. Germline-derived CDR1 and CDR2 are SGHVS and FQNEAQ. CDR3 amino acids: CASSLPGKGYEQYF. The CDR3 DNA reads as TGTGCCAGCAGCTTACCCGGAAAAGGCTACGAGCAGTACTTC.

This chain's CDR3 is CASSHSHESSYNSPLHF. The DNA for the CDR3 is TGTGCCAGCAGCCATTCCCATGAGAGCTCCTATAATTCACCCCTCCACTTT. V and J are TRBV14 and TRBJ1-6; no clear D. There are 17 residues in the CDR3. In germline, CDR1 is SGHDN, CDR2 FVKESK. The V and J ends lost 3 bases and 0 bases respectively, with 12 bases between them.

The chain carries TRBV6-5 and TRBJ2-7; D remains ambiguous. V shed 2 bases and J shed 3 bases, with 11 bases lying between them. This CDR3 has 14 amino acids. The germline V gene encodes CDR1 MNHEY and CDR2 SVGAGI. The CDR3 nucleotides read TGTGCCAGCAGTTACCGGGTCCGAGACTACGAGCAGTACTTC. As protein: CASSYRVRDYEQYF.

This sequence joins TRBV6-6 and TRBJ1-1, with D perhaps TRBD1 (6 bases). CDR3 length: 14 amino acids. The V gene lost 6 bases and the J gene lost 4 bases, with 15 bases spanning the gap. In germline, CDR1 is MNHNY, CDR2 SVGAGI (reference sequence). The chain's CDR3 is CASRTQGRRTEAFF. The CDR3 nucleotides read TGTGCCAGCAGAACCCAGGGGCGACGCACTGAAGCTTTCTTT.

This clone occurred once. CDR3 region: CASQGGGLNTEAFF. The CDR3 nucleotides read TGTGCCAGTCAAGGGGGGGGGCTGAACACTGAAGCTTTCTTT. The chain joins TRBV6-1 to TRBJ1-1; D possibly corresponds to TRBD1 (6 bases). The CDR3 has 14 residues. The germline V and J ends were trimmed by 9 bases and 0 bases, with 14 bases remaining between them. From germline, CDR1 is MNHNS and CDR2 SASEGT.

Regarding this clone: At one of its ends the junction is not consistent with the germline gene, which may arise from a read error. The DNA of the CDR3 is TGTGCCAGCAGCCTAACCGGGACTGCCAAAGGGGAGCAGTACTTC. Encoded protein: CASSLTGTAKGEQYF. The rearrangement uses TRBV7-3 and TRBJ2-5, with D possibly being TRBD2 (6 bases). CDR3 length equals 15 residues. Germline CDR1 SGHTA, CDR2 FQGTGA.

The J gene is TRBJ2-7, the V gene TRBV27; the D is unclear. Trimming left V 0 bases short and J 9 bases short, with 15 bases between. This CDR3 spans 14 amino acids. The germline CDR1 and CDR2 sequences are MNHEY and SMNVEV (reference sequence). CDR3 loop: CASSLSGILDGQYF. CDR3 sequence (DNA): TGTGCCAGCAGTTTATCGGGCATATTAGACGGGCAGTACTTC.

V is TRBV28 and J is TRBJ2-1, with D hard to call. The CDR3 totals 14 residues. CDR1 and CDR2 from the germline V gene are MDHEN and SYDVKM. The V and J ends lost 4 bases and 4 bases respectively, with 11 bases between them. CDR3 residues: CASSSDSSYNEQFF. The CDR3 nucleotides read TGTGCCAGCAGTTCCGACTCTAGTTACAATGAGCAGTTCTTC. The full variable domain, rest sourced from reference TRBV28 and TRBJ2-1, is DVKVTQSSRYLVKRTGEKVFLECVQDMDHENMFWYRQDPGLGLRLIYFSYDVKMKEKGDIPEGYSVSREKKERFSLILESASTNQTSMYLCASSSDSSYNEQFFGPGTRLTVL.

The chain combines TRBV30 with TRBJ2-3; TRBD1 might be the D (5 bases). Germline V gives CDR1 GTSNPN, CDR2 SVGIG (reference sequence). V gave up 0 bases and J gave up 3 bases, with 10 bases separating them. The CDR3 has 14 residues. The CDR3 region is CAWSVGAGTDTQYF. As DNA, the CDR3 is TGTGCCTGGAGTGTAGGGGCTGGGACAGATACGCAGTATTTT.

This chain joins TRBV7-6 and TRBJ2-5; 11 nucleotides align to TRBD2. The V and J ends lost 5 bases and 5 bases, in that order; junction bases with no gene match: 7. Germline V gene data show CDR1 as SGHVS and CDR2 as FNYEAQ. CDR3 length: 15 amino acids. The CDR3 here is CASSPLAGGGETQYF. CDR3 nucleotide sequence: TGTGCCAGCAGCCCTCTAGCGGGAGGTGGGGAGACCCAGTACTTC. Supplemented by reference TRBV7-6 and TRBJ2-5, the full variable domain reads GAGVSQSPRYKVTKRGQDVALRCDPISGHVSLYWYRQALGQGPEFLTYFNYEAQQDKSGLPNDRFSAERPEGSISTLTIQRTEQRDSAMYRCASSPLAGGGETQYFGPGTRLLVL.

A few counts support this clone. The chain has TRBV2 and TRBJ2-7; 7 positions agree with TRBD1. Per the germline V gene, CDR1 is SNHLY and CDR2 is FYNNEI. CDR3 size: 17 residues. Trimming cost V 3 bases and J 3 bases; bases outside gene matches: 14. The CDR3 protein is CASSETLTGWFIYEQYF. The CDR3 DNA follows: TGTGCCAGCAGTGAGACTTTGACAGGGTGGTTTATCTACGAGCAGTACTTC.

The chain is built from TRBV18 and TRBJ2-7; 11 bases map to TRBD2. Looked up from germline, CDR1 is KGHSH and CDR2 is LQKENI. V dropped 3 bases and J dropped 7; count of bases not matched to a gene: 2. The CDR3 is 13 amino acids. CDR3 DNA sequence: TGTGCCAGCTCACCCAGGACTAGCGGGGAGCAGTACTTC. Translation: CASSPRTSGEQYF.

J is TRBJ1-5 and V is TRBV19, with unresolved D. Germline CDR1 reads LNHDA; CDR2 reads SQIVND (reference sequence). The ends were cut back, 1 base at V and 0 bases at J, with 10 bases in the middle. This CDR3 is 16 amino acids long. The CDR3 region has the DNA TGTGCCAGTAGTATAGGTGTCCCAGTTAGCAATCAGCCCCAGCATTTT. It encodes CASSIGVPVSNQPQHF. The entire variable domain, with the rest obtained from reference TRBV19 and TRBJ1-5, is as follows: DGGITQSPKYLFRKEGQNVTLSCEQNLNHDAMYWYRQDPGQGLRLIYYSQIVNDFQKGDIAEGYSVSREKKESFPLTVTSAQKNPTAFYLCASSIGVPVSNQPQHFGDGTRLSIL.

The genes are TRBV6-1 and TRBJ1-1; 7 positions match TRBD1. The germline CDR1 and CDR2 sequences are MNHNS and SASEGT. V gave up 9 bases and J gave up 4 bases; unmatched junction bases: 11. The CDR3 sequence is 14 residues long. The CDR3 sequence: CASKGGREGTEAFF. The DNA for the CDR3 is TGTGCCAGTAAAGGGGGCAGGGAGGGCACTGAAGCTTTCTTT.

The rearrangement uses TRBV30 and TRBJ2-3; D is perhaps TRBD1 (5 bases). The V end lost 4 bases, the J end lost 4 bases, and 15 bases lay between the germline ends. The CDR3 consists of 14 residues. From germline, CDR1 is GTSNPN and CDR2 SVGIG (reference sequence). CDR3: CAWKGEPEADTQYF. The CDR3 nucleotides are TGTGCCTGGAAAGGGGAACCTGAGGCAGATACGCAGTATTTT.

The J gene is TRBJ2-1, the V gene TRBV11-3, with 11 bases that match TRBD2. The CDR3 is made up of 16 amino acids. V lost 2 bases and J lost 5; bases outside the gene matches: 5. The germline gives CDR1 SGHNT, CDR2 YENEEA. CDR3 nucleotides: TGTGCCAGCAGCTTATTTAGCGGGAGGGAAAACAATGAGCAGTTCTTC. Protein product: CASSLFSGRENNEQFF.

The V and J genes are TRBV5-1 and TRBJ2-7; possible D gene TRBD2, 5 bases. Germline assignment: CDR1 SGHRS and CDR2 YFSETQ. The CDR3 extends over 13 amino acids. V gave up 0 bases and J gave up 5 bases, with 9 bases separating them. For the CDR3, the DNA is TGCGCCAGCAGCTTGGGATCGGGGAACGAGCAGTACTTC. Amino acids: CASSLGSGNEQYF.

The chain links TRBV9 to TRBJ2-7; the match to TRBD2 covers 13 bases. The CDR3 runs 16 residues. V dropped 3 bases and J dropped 6; count of bases not matched to a gene: 9. Germline CDR1 reads SGDLS; CDR2 reads YYNGEE. The DNA for the CDR3 is TGTGCCAGCAGCGAAATCGGGACTAGCGGGATCGGCGAGCAGTACTTC. Protein: CASSEIGTSGIGEQYF.

The V gene is TRBV2, the J gene TRBJ2-5; 8 bases match TRBD1. Per germline, CDR1 SNHLY and CDR2 FYNNEI. The CDR3 runs 13 residues. Trimming took 6 bases from V and 4 from J; bases not matched to a gene: 4. The CDR3 loop reads CASRRDRGETQYF. Here the CDR3 DNA reads TGTGCCAGCAGGAGAGACAGGGGAGAGACCCAGTACTTC.

The chain is built from TRBV5-6 and TRBJ2-1; D unclear. In germline, CDR1 is SGHDT, CDR2 YYEEEE. V lost 4 bases, J lost 6 bases, and 5 bases lay in between. The CDR3 totals 11 residues. The CDR3 DNA follows: TGTGCCAGCAGCCACACCAATGAGCAGTTCTTC. Amino acids: CASSHTNEQFF.

This clone turned up a few times. The chain carries TRBV27 and TRBJ2-3, with 8 bases that match TRBD2. This CDR3 comprises 16 residues. V was clipped by 7 bases and J by 3 bases; unmatched bases: 12. Germline lookup yields CDR1 MNHEY and CDR2 SMNVEV (reference sequence). Here the CDR3 reads CASIPFSGSGTDTQYF. CDR3 bases: TGTGCCAGCATTCCTTTCAGCGGGAGTGGAACAGATACGCAGTATTTT.